This T cell receptor (beta chain) was observed in a study of control samples from healthy donors and cancer patients. The V gene's germline CDR1 is SGHRS and CDR2 YFSETQ. The V end lost 4 bases, the J end lost 6 bases, and 19 bases lay between the germline ends. The CDR3 has 15 residues. Sequencing used immunoSEQ multiplex PCR; TCRdb keeps in-frame clones, though not all of them. This table holds about 160,000 clones, about 94% found once. The material sequenced was PBMCs. The V call is TRBV5-1, the J call TRBJ1-2; tentative D call: TRBD1 (5 bases). The TCR was taken from a man aged 60-69 years with colorectal cancer. In nucleotides, the CDR3 is TGCGCCAGCAGCCCAAATGCAAGACAGCTAGATGGCTACACCTTC. It encodes CASSPNARQLDGYTF. Filled out from reference TRBV5-1 and TRBJ1-2, the complete variable domain reads KAGVTQTPRYLIKTRGQQVTLSCSPISGHRSVSWYQQTPGQGLQFLFEYFSETQRNKGNFPGRFSGRQFSNSRSEMNVSTLELGDSALYLCASSPNARQLDGYTFGSGTRLTVV.